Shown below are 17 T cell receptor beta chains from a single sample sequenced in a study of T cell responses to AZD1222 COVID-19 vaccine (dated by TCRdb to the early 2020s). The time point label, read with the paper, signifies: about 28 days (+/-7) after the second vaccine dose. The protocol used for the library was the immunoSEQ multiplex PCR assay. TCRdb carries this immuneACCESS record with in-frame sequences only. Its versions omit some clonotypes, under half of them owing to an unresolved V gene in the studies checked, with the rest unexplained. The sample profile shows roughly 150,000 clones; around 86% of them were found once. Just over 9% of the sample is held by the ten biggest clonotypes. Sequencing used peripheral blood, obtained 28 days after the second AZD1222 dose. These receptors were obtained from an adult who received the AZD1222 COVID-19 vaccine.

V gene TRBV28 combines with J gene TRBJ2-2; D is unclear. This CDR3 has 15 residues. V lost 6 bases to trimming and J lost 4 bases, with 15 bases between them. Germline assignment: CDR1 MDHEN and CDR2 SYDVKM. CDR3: CASSRIIIGTGELFF. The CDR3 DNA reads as TGTGCCAGCAGCAGAATTATAATTGGCACCGGGGAGCTGTTTTTT.

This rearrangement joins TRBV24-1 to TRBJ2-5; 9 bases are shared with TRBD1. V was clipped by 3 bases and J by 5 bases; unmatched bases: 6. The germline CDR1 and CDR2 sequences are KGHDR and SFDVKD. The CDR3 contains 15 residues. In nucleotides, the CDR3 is TGTGCCACCAGTGATACAGGGGGCAAAGGGGAGACCCAGTACTTC. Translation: CATSDTGGKGETQYF.

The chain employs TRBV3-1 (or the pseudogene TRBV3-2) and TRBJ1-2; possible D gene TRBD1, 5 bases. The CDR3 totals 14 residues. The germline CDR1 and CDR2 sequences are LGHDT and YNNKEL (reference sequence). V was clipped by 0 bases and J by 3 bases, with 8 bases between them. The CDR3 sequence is CASSQDEGHYGYTF. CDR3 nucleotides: TGTGCCAGCAGCCAAGATGAGGGACACTATGGCTACACCTTC.

The CDR3 protein is CATSSSAGYEQYF. CDR3 sequence (DNA): TGTGCCACCAGCTCTTCGGCGGGGTACGAGCAGTACTTC. This chain links TRBV15 with TRBJ2-7; tentatively, D is TRBD2 (6 bases). Germline-derived CDR1 and CDR2 are LNHNV and YYDKDF (reference sequence). Trimming took off 5 bases at V and 4 bases at J, with 12 bases between the two ends. The CDR3 contains 13 residues.

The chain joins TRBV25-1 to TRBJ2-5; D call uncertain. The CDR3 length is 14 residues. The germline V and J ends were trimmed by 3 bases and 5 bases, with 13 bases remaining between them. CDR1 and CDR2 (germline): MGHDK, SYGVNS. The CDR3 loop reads CASSDYRSWETQYF. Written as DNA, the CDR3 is TGTGCCAGCAGTGACTACCGGTCCTGGGAGACCCAGTACTTC.

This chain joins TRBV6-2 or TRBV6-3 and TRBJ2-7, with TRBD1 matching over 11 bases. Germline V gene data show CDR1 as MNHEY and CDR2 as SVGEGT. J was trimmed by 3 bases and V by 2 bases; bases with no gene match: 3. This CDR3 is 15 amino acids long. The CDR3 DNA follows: TGTGCCAGCAGTTACGCGGGACAGGGGGGCTACGAGCAGTACTTC. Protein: CASSYAGQGGYEQYF.

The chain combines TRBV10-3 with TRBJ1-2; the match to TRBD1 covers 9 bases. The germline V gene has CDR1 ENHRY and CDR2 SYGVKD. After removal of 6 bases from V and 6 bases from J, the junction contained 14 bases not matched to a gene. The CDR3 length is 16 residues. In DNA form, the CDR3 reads TGTGCCATCAGATCACCGGGACAGGGAAAACGAGATGGCTACACCTTC. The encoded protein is CAIRSPGQGKRDGYTF.

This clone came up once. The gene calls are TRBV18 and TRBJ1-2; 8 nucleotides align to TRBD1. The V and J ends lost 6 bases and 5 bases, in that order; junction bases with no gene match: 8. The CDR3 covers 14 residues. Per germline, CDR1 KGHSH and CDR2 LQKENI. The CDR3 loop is CASSLDRGGYGYTF. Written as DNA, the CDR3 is TGTGCCAGCTCTCTCGACAGGGGAGGATATGGCTACACCTTC.

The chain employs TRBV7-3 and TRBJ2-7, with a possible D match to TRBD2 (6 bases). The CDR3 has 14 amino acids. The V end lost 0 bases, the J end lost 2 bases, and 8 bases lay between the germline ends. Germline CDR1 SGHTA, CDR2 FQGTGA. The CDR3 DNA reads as TGTGCCAGCAGCTTAACGGCGGGACCCTACGAGCAGTACTTC. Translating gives CASSLTAGPYEQYF.

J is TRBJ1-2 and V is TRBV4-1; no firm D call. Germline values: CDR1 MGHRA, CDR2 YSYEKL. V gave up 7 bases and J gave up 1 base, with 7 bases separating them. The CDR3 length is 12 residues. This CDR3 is CASKHYNYGYTF. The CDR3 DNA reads TGCGCCAGCAAACACTATAACTATGGCTACACCTTC.

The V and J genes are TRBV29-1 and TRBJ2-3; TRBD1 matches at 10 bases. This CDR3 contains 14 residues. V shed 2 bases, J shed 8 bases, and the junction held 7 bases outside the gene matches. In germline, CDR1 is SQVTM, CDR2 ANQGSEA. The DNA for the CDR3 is TGCAGCGTTGAAAAGGACAGGGGGTGGGGTACGCAGTATTTT. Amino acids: CSVEKDRGWGTQYF.

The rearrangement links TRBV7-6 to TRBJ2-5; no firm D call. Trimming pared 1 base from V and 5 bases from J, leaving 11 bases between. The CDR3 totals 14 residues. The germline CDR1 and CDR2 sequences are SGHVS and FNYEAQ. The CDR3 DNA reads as TGTGCCAGCAGCTTAGGTGGGGTTCTGGAGACCCAGTACTTC. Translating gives CASSLGGVLETQYF.

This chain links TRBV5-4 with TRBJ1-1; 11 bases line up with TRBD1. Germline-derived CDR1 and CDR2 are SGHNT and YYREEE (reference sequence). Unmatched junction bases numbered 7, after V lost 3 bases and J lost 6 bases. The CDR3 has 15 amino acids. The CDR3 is CASSSPGQGVAEAFF. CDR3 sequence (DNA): TGTGCCAGCAGCTCCCCGGGACAGGGGGTTGCTGAAGCTTTCTTT.

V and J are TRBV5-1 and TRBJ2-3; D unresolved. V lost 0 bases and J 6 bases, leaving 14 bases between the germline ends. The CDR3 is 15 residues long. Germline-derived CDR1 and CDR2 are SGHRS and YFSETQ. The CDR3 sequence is CASSLDGVDPDTQYF. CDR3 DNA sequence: TGCGCCAGCAGCTTGGATGGTGTGGACCCTGATACGCAGTATTTT.

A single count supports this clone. The CDR3 region is CASSRHRDRGIETQYF. The CDR3 DNA follows: TGTGCCAGCAGCCGCCATCGGGACAGGGGCATAGAGACCCAGTACTTC. The rearrangement joins TRBV7-9 to TRBJ2-5; 10 positions agree with TRBD1. Germline CDR1 SEHNR, CDR2 FQNEAQ (reference sequence). CDR3 length: 16 amino acids. V shed 5 bases, J shed 4 bases, and the junction held 10 bases outside the gene matches.

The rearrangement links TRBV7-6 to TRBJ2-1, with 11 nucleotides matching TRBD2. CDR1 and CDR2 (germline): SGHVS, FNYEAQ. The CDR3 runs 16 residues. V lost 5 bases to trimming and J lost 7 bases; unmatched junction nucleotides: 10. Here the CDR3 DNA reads TGTGCCAGCAGCCCTGGGACTAGCGGAACACTGAATGAGCAGTTCTTC. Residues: CASSPGTSGTLNEQFF.

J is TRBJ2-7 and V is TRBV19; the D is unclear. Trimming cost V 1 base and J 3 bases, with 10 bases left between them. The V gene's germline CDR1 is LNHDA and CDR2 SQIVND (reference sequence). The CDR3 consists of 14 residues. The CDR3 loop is CASSIGPSIYEQYF. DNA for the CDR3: TGTGCCAGTAGTATAGGGCCCAGCATCTACGAGCAGTACTTC.